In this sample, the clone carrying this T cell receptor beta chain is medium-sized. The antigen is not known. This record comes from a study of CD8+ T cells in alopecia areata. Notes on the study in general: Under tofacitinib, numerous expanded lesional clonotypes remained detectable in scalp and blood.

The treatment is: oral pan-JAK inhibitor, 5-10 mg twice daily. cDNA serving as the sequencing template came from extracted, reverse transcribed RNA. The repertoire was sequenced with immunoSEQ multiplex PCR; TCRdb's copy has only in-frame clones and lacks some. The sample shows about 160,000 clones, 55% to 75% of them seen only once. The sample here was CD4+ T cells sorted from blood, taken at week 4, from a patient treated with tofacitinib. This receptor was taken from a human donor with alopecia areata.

In nucleotides, the CDR3 is TGTGCCACCTGGAACCGGGGGAACACCGGGGAGCTGTTTTTT. Translating it yields CATWNRGNTGELFF. This chain links TRBV15 with TRBJ2-2; D is perhaps TRBD2 (5 bases). This CDR3 comprises 14 residues. The germline V gene has CDR1 LNHNV and CDR2 YYDKDF (reference sequence). V lost 8 bases and J lost 1, with 11 bases in between.